These 20 T cell receptor beta chains came from one sample sequenced in a study of shared T cell receptors in the human thymus. This table comes from immunoSEQ multiplex PCR, and its TCRdb copy is limited to in-frame clones, with some not included. Of about 730,000 clones listed, 70% to 90% are singletons. These data also formed part of another study, on human thymus T cells.

Specimen: thymocytes. All receptors derive from a girl younger than two with a congenital heart defect.

The V gene is TRBV7-6, the J gene TRBJ2-5, with 8 bases aligning to TRBD2. Germline V lookup: CDR1 SGHVS, CDR2 FNYEAQ. V shed 2 bases and J 5 bases; nucleotides not matched to a gene: 10. This CDR3 contains 16 residues. CDR3 in amino acids: CASSLLRGGRMETQYF. CDR3 DNA sequence: TGTGCCAGCAGCTTACTTCGGGGGGGACGGATGGAGACCCAGTACTTC.

The rearrangement links TRBV7-2 to TRBJ1-1; TRBD1 is a possible D gene (5 bases). This CDR3 is built from 14 residues. The V end lost 1 base, the J end lost 1 base, and 7 bases lay between the germline ends. The germline V gene has CDR1 SGHTA and CDR2 FQGNSA. The CDR3 loop reads CASSLDRKNTEAFF. The DNA for the CDR3 is TGTGCCAGCAGCTTAGACAGGAAGAACACTGAAGCTTTCTTT.

The V and J genes are TRBV13 and TRBJ2-7, with D perhaps TRBD2 (5 bases). The length of the CDR3 is 14 residues. Germline V gene data show CDR1 as PRHDT and CDR2 as FYEKMQ (reference sequence). V was trimmed by 2 bases and J by 0 bases, leaving 8 bases between them. CDR3: CASSLSDSSYEQYF. The CDR3 DNA reads TGTGCCAGCAGCTTATCGGACTCCTCCTACGAGCAGTACTTC.

As DNA, the CDR3 is TGTGCCAGCAGCCCCCAGGGGAACGAGCAGTACTTC. This sequence encodes CASSPQGNEQYF. V gene TRBV9 combines with J gene TRBJ2-7; D may be TRBD1 (6 bases). CDR1 is SGDLS, CDR2 YYNGEE, per germline. The CDR3 runs 12 residues. V shed 4 bases and J shed 5 bases, with 10 bases lying between them.

The chain couples TRBV7-6 to TRBJ1-2, with TRBD1 identical over 8 bases. Trimming took 5 bases from V and 5 from J; bases not matched to a gene: 7. The CDR3 covers 14 residues. Germline CDR1 is SGHVS and CDR2 is FNYEAQ. The CDR3 loop is CASSPGQGIYGYTF. The CDR3 nucleotides read TGTGCCAGCAGCCCCGGACAGGGAATTTATGGCTACACCTTC.

The J gene is TRBJ2-5, the V gene TRBV4-2; TRBD2 matches 7 bases. This CDR3 contains 16 residues. Germline V gene lookup returns CDR1 LGHNA and CDR2 YNFKEQ. Trimming cost V 0 bases and J 5 bases; bases outside gene matches: 9. CDR3 loop: CASSQDKRGGWETQYF. The CDR3 nucleotides are TGTGCCAGCAGCCAAGATAAGCGCGGGGGATGGGAGACCCAGTACTTC.

The V and J genes are TRBV28 and TRBJ1-2; maybe TRBD1 (5 bases). This CDR3 has 15 amino acids. V was shortened by 2 bases and J by 4 bases, with 14 bases between the two germline ends. Germline assignment: CDR1 MDHEN and CDR2 SYDVKM. The CDR3 protein is CASSLVGGTRYGYTF. The CDR3 DNA reads TGTGCCAGCAGTTTAGTAGGAGGGACGCGCTATGGCTACACCTTC.

The chain carries TRBV7-2 and TRBJ2-1; D unresolved. The CDR3 length is 16 residues. CDR1 is SGHTA and CDR2 is FQGNSA in the germline V gene. V lost 1 base, J lost 3 bases, and 13 bases lay in between. The CDR3 region is CASSLGVLKNYNEQFF. The CDR3 DNA reads TGTGCCAGCAGCTTAGGAGTTCTAAAAAACTACAATGAGCAGTTCTTC.

A single count supports this clone. The J gene is TRBJ1-2, the V gene TRBV5-4; 7 nucleotides agree with TRBD1. V dropped 1 base and J dropped 0; count of bases not matched to a gene: 3. Germline-derived CDR1 and CDR2 are SGHNT and YYREEE (reference sequence). The CDR3 length is 15 residues. In DNA form, the CDR3 reads TGTGCCAGCAGCTTGTGGGACAGAGCTAACTATGGCTACACCTTC. This sequence encodes CASSLWDRANYGYTF.

V gene TRBV4-3 combines with J gene TRBJ2-5; D remains ambiguous. Germline CDR1 reads LGHNA; CDR2 reads YSLEER. V was shortened by 1 base and J by 1 base, with 10 bases between the two germline ends. The CDR3 runs to 15 residues. The CDR3 DNA reads as TGCGCCAGCAGCCAAGTATTCGCGATCCAAGAGACCCAGTACTTC. This sequence encodes CASSQVFAIQETQYF.

The J gene is TRBJ2-3, the V gene TRBV27; no firm D call. The germline gives CDR1 MNHEY, CDR2 SMNVEV (reference sequence). This CDR3 is built from 13 residues. Trimming cost V 7 bases and J 2 bases, with 10 bases left between them. CDR3 sequence reads: CASKQENTDTQYF. The CDR3 DNA is TGTGCCAGCAAGCAGGAAAACACAGATACGCAGTATTTT.

A word on this clone: Other DNA sequences of this sample code for an identical CDR3. The chain is built from TRBV7-6 and TRBJ2-5; D gene uncertain. The CDR3 totals 12 residues. CDR1 SGHVS and CDR2 FNYEAQ come from the germline V gene. Trimming shortened V by 1 base and J by 5 bases, and 5 bases separated the two germline ends. The CDR3 DNA is TGTGCCAGCAGCTTAGGTTCTGAGACCCAGTACTTC. Translated, it gives CASSLGSETQYF.

The chain uses TRBV5-1 and TRBJ1-2, with 10 bases that match TRBD1. The ends lost 4 bases at V and 3 bases at J; junction bases unmatched: 15. CDR1 SGHRS and CDR2 YFSETQ come from the germline V gene. The CDR3 length is 18 residues. The CDR3 loop reads CASSLTHRDRGLYYGYTF. The CDR3 nucleotides read TGCGCCAGCAGCCTTACCCACCGAGACAGGGGGCTTTACTATGGCTACACCTTC.

This chain connects TRBV28 to TRBJ2-1; 7 bases line up with TRBD2. Trimming removed 4 bases from V and 7 bases from J; junction bases left unmatched: 16. The length of the CDR3 is 17 residues. Germline-derived CDR1 and CDR2 are MDHEN and SYDVKM. This CDR3 reads CASSSLPRGVRSNEQFF. The CDR3 DNA sequence: TGTGCCAGCAGTTCACTACCCCGGGGGGTCCGGTCTAATGAGCAGTTCTTC.

There are a few counts of this clone. The chain uses TRBV27 and TRBJ2-7, with 7 bases aligning to TRBD2. Per germline, CDR1 MNHEY and CDR2 SMNVEV (reference sequence). V shed 2 bases and J 1 base; nucleotides not matched to a gene: 11. This CDR3 region has 17 residues. CDR3 DNA sequence: TGTGCCAGCAGTTTAAAGGGGAGGGCCTTATCTTCCTACGAGCAGTACTTC. Its translation is CASSLKGRALSSYEQYF.

The J gene is TRBJ2-2, the V gene TRBV9, with D tentatively TRBD2 (6 bases). V lost 4 bases and J 2 bases, leaving 18 bases between the germline ends. The CDR3 totals 17 residues. The germline gives CDR1 SGDLS, CDR2 YYNGEE. For the CDR3, the DNA is TGTGCCAGCAGCTTCCCGTGGGGGACTCCCAACACCGGGGAGCTGTTTTTT. Its translation is CASSFPWGTPNTGELFF. The whole variable domain, remainder taken from reference TRBV9 and TRBJ2-2, is DSGVTQTPKHLITATGQRVTLRCSPRSGDLSVYWYQQSLDQGLQFLIQYYNGEERAKGNILERFSAQQFPDLHSELNLSSLELGDSALYFCASSFPWGTPNTGELFFGEGSRLTVL.

The rearrangement links TRBV28 to TRBJ2-7; TRBD1 matches at 8 bases. The V segment lost 3 bases and the J segment 5 bases; nucleotides outside the gene matches: 12. Germline V gene lookup returns CDR1 MDHEN and CDR2 SYDVKM. The CDR3 runs 16 residues. CDR3 sequence reads: CASSFQPGGPWDEQYF. The CDR3 DNA follows: TGTGCCAGCAGTTTTCAGCCAGGGGGCCCTTGGGACGAGCAGTACTTC.

This clone was seen once. CDR3 nucleotide sequence: TGTGCCAGTAGCCCCATGGACCGAGGGAATAATTCACCCCTCCACTTT. Translated, it gives CASSPMDRGNNSPLHF. The chain has TRBV19 and TRBJ1-6, with D unresolved. This CDR3 has 16 amino acids. In germline, CDR1 is LNHDA, CDR2 SQIVND (reference sequence). The V end lost 6 bases, the J end lost 5 bases, and 17 bases lay between the germline ends. The complete variable domain, with remaining parts taken from reference TRBV19 and TRBJ1-6, reads DGGITQSPKYLFRKEGQNVTLSCEQNLNHDAMYWYRQDPGQGLRLIYYSQIVNDFQKGDIAEGYSVSREKKESFPLTVTSAQKNPTAFYLCASSPMDRGNNSPLHFGNGTRLTVT.

The gene calls are TRBV10-3 and TRBJ2-1, with TRBD2 matching 8 bases. The V segment lost 5 bases and the J segment 6 bases; nucleotides outside the gene matches: 6. Germline V CDR1 and CDR2: ENHRY, SYGVKD. CDR3 size: 14 residues. CDR3 protein: CAISSGLDINEQFF. For the CDR3, the DNA is TGTGCCATCAGTTCGGGACTAGACATCAATGAGCAGTTCTTC.

The chain combines TRBV19 with TRBJ1-2; 12 nucleotides match TRBD1. This CDR3 comprises 15 residues. Trimming at V came to 4 bases and at J to 9 bases, leaving 9 bases not matched to a gene. CDR1 is LNHDA, CDR2 SQIVND, per germline (reference sequence). Here the CDR3 DNA reads TGTGCCAGTAGTACACCCGGGACAGGGGGCGTGAGCTACACCTTC. Translated, it gives CASSTPGTGGVSYTF.